This paragraph covers one T cell receptor beta chain sequence. What it recognizes is unknown. Relative to the germline gene, one junction end is altered; a read error may explain this. PCR used 60 Vbeta primers and 13 Jbeta primers. Only in-frame clones appear in the TCRdb table, and some are missing; sequencing was by immunoSEQ multiplex PCR. The repertoire holds roughly 110,000 clones, with 70% as singletons. These data are taken from a study of cytomegalovirus exposure and HLA in healthy donors. Across the whole study: Clustering assigned 70% to 90% of the 350 to 450 genotyped donors to the Caucasian-associated ancestry cluster.

Points from the study as a whole: A later analysis linked a missense DCLRE1C variant to TCR beta V- and J-gene trimming. Several of the most significant clusters appeared linked to common viral pathogens, based on a later analysis. The classifier was said to identify cytomegalovirus status with high specificity and sensitivity.

The CDR3 sequence is 15 residues long. CDR1 and CDR2 (germline): SGHTA, FQGTGA. The sequence derives from a man aged 25 to 40 in good health and CMV-seropositive. Sequencing used PBMCs. The chain uses TRBV7-3 and TRBJ2-1; 8 nucleotides agree with TRBD2. This chain's CDR3 is CASRLTGGSYNEQFF. CDR3 nucleotides: TGTGCCAGCAGATTAACGGGAGGGTCCTACAATGAGCAGTTCTTC. The entire variable domain, with the rest obtained from reference TRBV7-3 and TRBJ2-1, is as follows: GAGVSQTPSNKVTEKGKYVELRCDPISGHTALYWYRQSLGQGPEFLIYFQGTGAADDSGLPNDRFFAVRPEGSVSTLKIQRTERGDSAVYLCASRLTGGSYNEQFFGPGTRLTVL.